This T cell receptor (beta chain) was recorded in a study of blood T cell repertoires in COVID-19. Study as a whole: T cells, B-cell-depleted T cells, or PBMCs provided the cDNA or gDNA that served as material.

The repertoire was sequenced with immunoSEQ multiplex PCR; TCRdb's copy has only in-frame clones and lacks some. Altogether approximately 22,000 clones are present, approximately 91% being singletons, with the ten largest covering 2.5% to 4%. This receptor was taken from a woman in her 70s with active COVID-19. Sequenced: peripheral blood.

The CDR3 region has the DNA TGTGCCAGCAGCACTGGACAGGGTAGCACAGATACGCAGTATTTT. Residues: CASSTGQGSTDTQYF. The chain couples TRBV28 to TRBJ2-3; TRBD1 matches at 8 bases. There are 15 residues in the CDR3. Germline-derived CDR1 and CDR2 are MDHEN and SYDVKM. V shed 6 bases and J 0 bases; nucleotides not matched to a gene: 5. The full variable domain, in which reference TRBV28 and TRBJ2-3 provide the parts outside the CDR3, is DVKVTQSSRYLVKRTGEKVFLECVQDMDHENMFWYRQDPGLGLRLIYFSYDVKMKEKGDIPEGYSVSREKKERFSLILESASTNQTSMYLCASSTGQGSTDTQYFGPGTRLTVL.